The sequence of this T cell receptor beta chain was determined in a study of blood T cell repertoires in COVID-19. The CDR3 spans 15 residues. The V end lost 8 bases, the J end lost 5 bases, and 19 bases lay between the germline ends. Germline CDR1 reads MNHEY; CDR2 reads SVGAGI. As processed by the authors: How many nucleated cells were present was estimated from reference gene primer amplification. Only in-frame clones appear in the TCRdb table, and some are missing; sequencing was by immunoSEQ multiplex PCR. For V, J and clone size, that table is used; D and trimming come from the DNA. This sample has over 85,000 clones, with roughly 85% found just once.

Sequenced: peripheral blood. The clonotype originates from a man aged 50 or older with active COVID-19. The V and J genes are TRBV6-5 and TRBJ2-1, with D possibly TRBD1 on 7 matching bases. The CDR3 reads CASPPLAGGHNEQFF. DNA for the CDR3: TGTGCCAGCCCCCCTCTGGCAGGGGGGCACAATGAGCAGTTCTTC.